The T cell receptor (beta chain) described here comes from a study of cytomegalovirus exposure and HLA in healthy donors. The V segment lost 8 bases and the J segment 5 bases; nucleotides outside the gene matches: 11. CDR3 length: 14 amino acids. Germline V gives CDR1 KGHSH, CDR2 LQKENI. The PCR ran on 60 Vbeta and 13 Jbeta primers. Per the original data handling: Unique TCR beta chains numbered around 80 million in a later analysis, with some 9.9 million shared. Profiling relied on immunoSEQ multiplex PCR, and the TCRdb table lists in-frame clones only, not all of them. The DNA gave D and trimming, while V, J and clone size come from that table. The profile shows about 190,000 clones, 81% of them singletons.

The chain couples TRBV18 to TRBJ2-5; 7 bases fit TRBD1. Sequencing was done on a sample of PBMCs. The TCR sequence derives from a man in his fifties or sixties in good health and CMV-seronegative. CDR3 region: CASTTRTGGETQYF. CDR3 DNA: TGTGCCAGCACCACCCGGACAGGCGGCGAGACCCAGTACTTC. The variable domain in full, with the rest retrieved from reference TRBV18 and TRBJ2-5, is NAGVMQNPRHLVRRRGQEARLRCSPMKGHSHVYWYRQLPEEGLKFMVYLQKENIIDESGMPKERFSAEFPKEGPSILRIQQVVRGDSAAYFCASTTRTGGETQYFGPGTRLLVL.